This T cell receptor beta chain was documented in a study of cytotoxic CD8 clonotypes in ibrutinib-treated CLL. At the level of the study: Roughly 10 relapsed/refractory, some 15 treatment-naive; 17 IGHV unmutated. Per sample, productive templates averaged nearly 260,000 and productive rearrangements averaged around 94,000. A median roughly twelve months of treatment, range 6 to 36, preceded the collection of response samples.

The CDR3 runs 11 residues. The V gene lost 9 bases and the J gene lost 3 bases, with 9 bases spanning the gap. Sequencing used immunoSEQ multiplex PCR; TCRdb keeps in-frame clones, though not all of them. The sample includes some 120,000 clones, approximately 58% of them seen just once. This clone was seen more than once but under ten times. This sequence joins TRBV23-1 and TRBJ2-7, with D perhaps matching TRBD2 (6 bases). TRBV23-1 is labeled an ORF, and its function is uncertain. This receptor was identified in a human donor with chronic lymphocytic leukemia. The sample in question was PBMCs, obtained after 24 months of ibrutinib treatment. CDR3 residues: CARGGSYEQYF. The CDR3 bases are TGCGCCAGGGGAGGAAGCTACGAGCAGTACTTC.